This is a list of T cell receptor beta chains from one sample in a study of CD4 T cells in relation to SARS-CoV-2 and coronaviruses. TCRdb's table, derived via immunoSEQ multiplex PCR, lists solely in-frame clones and lacks some. Of about 56,000 clones in the sample, just over 90% were seen once. The sample taken for sequencing was naive CD4+ T cells from PBMCs. All receptors come from an adult with COVID-19. The CDR3 runs from the conserved cysteine through the conserved F or W. Each record gives: V gene, D gene, clone size, J gene, CDR3 protein, CDR3 DNA. A D gene is named only where the DNA matches it firmly. Clone size, where shown, is once, few, many, or a class for clones that have expanded.

v_gene: TRBV5-1; d_gene: -; abundance: -; j_gene: TRBJ2-7; CDR3aa: CASSLGAGTHLRF; CDR3nt: TGCGCCAGCAGCTTGGGGGCGGGGACACATCTACGGTTC
v_gene: TRBV5-6; d_gene: -; abundance: -; j_gene: TRBJ2-7; CDR3aa: CASSLDYEQYF; CDR3nt: TGTGCCAGCAGCCTAGATTACGAGCAGTACTTC
v_gene: TRBV3-1/TRBV3-2; d_gene: -; abundance: -; j_gene: TRBJ1-2; CDR3aa: CASSPPELRGIYTF; CDR3nt: TGTGCCAGCAGCCCCCCAGAATTAAGGGGGATCTACACCTTC
v_gene: TRBV24-1; d_gene: -; abundance: -; j_gene: TRBJ1-5; CDR3aa: CATAKNRDQPQHF; CDR3nt: TGTGCCACCGCTAAAAACAGGGATCAGCCCCAGCATTTT
v_gene: TRBV5-6; d_gene: -; abundance: -; j_gene: TRBJ1-1; CDR3aa: CASSYPRNTEAFF; CDR3nt: TGTGCCAGCAGCTACCCGAGGAACACTGAAGCTTTCTTT
v_gene: TRBV5-1; d_gene: -; abundance: -; j_gene: TRBJ2-2; CDR3aa: CASSRSSANTGELFF; CDR3nt: TGCGCCAGCAGCCGGTCGTCAGCGAACACCGGGGAGCTGTTTTTT
v_gene: TRBV15; d_gene: -; abundance: -; j_gene: TRBJ2-3; CDR3aa: CATSRDRHSDTQYF; CDR3nt: TGTGCCACCAGCAGAGACCGGCACTCAGATACGCAGTATTTT
v_gene: TRBV6-2/TRBV6-3; d_gene: -; abundance: -; j_gene: TRBJ2-5; CDR3aa: CASSYHGTETQYF; CDR3nt: TGTGCCAGCAGTTATCACGGCACAGAGACCCAGTACTTC
v_gene: TRBV6-1; d_gene: TRBD2; abundance: few; j_gene: TRBJ2-5; CDR3aa: CASSEGQKAGGQETQYF; CDR3nt: TGTGCCAGCAGTGAAGGCCAGAAGGCGGGAGGCCAAGAGACCCAGTACTTC
v_gene: TRBV5-4; d_gene: -; abundance: -; j_gene: TRBJ1-6; CDR3aa: CASSLLDSDSPLHF; CDR3nt: TGTGCCAGCAGCTTGTTAGACAGCGATTCACCCCTCCACTTT
v_gene: TRBV6-2/TRBV6-3; d_gene: -; abundance: -; j_gene: TRBJ2-5; CDR3aa: CASSYSPGAVTQYF; CDR3nt: TGTGCCAGCAGTTACTCGCCAGGGGCGGTGACCCAGTACTTC
v_gene: TRBV19; d_gene: TRBD1; abundance: once; j_gene: TRBJ2-7; CDR3aa: CASSRRDRGYEQYF; CDR3nt: TGTGCCAGTAGCCGCCGGGACAGGGGATACGAGCAGTACTTC
v_gene: TRBV3-1/TRBV3-2; d_gene: TRBD2; abundance: -; j_gene: TRBJ2-2; CDR3aa: CASSLSGREAGELFF; CDR3nt: TGTGCCAGCAGCCTAAGCGGGAGGGAAGCCGGGGAGCTGTTTTTT
v_gene: TRBV3-1/TRBV3-2; d_gene: -; abundance: -; j_gene: TRBJ1-1; CDR3aa: CASSLVGGGTEAFF; CDR3nt: TGTGCCAGCAGCCTCGTTGGGGGCGGCACTGAAGCTTTCTTT
v_gene: TRBV7-9; d_gene: -; abundance: -; j_gene: TRBJ2-7; CDR3aa: CASSSARVYEQYF; CDR3nt: TGTGCCAGCAGCTCAGCGCGGGTCTACGAGCAGTACTTC
v_gene: TRBV2; d_gene: -; abundance: -; j_gene: TRBJ2-7; CDR3aa: CASNLLRGSSDFQQYF; CDR3nt: TGTGCCAGCAATTTGTTACGGGGGTCTTCGGATTTTCAGCAGTACTTC
v_gene: TRBV27; d_gene: -; abundance: -; j_gene: TRBJ1-5; CDR3aa: CASSYDRSSNQPQHF; CDR3nt: TGTGCCAGCAGTTATGATCGTAGTAGCAATCAGCCCCAGCATTTT
v_gene: TRBV28; d_gene: -; abundance: once; j_gene: TRBJ1-4; CDR3aa: CASSPPGQGGKLFF; CDR3nt: TGTGCCAGCAGCCCCCCGGGGCAGGGAGGAAAACTGTTTTTT
v_gene: TRBV18; d_gene: TRBD2; abundance: once; j_gene: TRBJ2-2; CDR3aa: CASSPPSGAGTGELFF; CDR3nt: TGTGCCAGCTCACCACCTAGCGGGGCCGGAACCGGGGAGCTGTTTTTT
v_gene: TRBV19; d_gene: -; abundance: -; j_gene: TRBJ2-7; CDR3aa: CASREASQYEQYF; CDR3nt: TGTGCCAGTAGGGAGGCTAGCCAGTACGAGCAGTACTTC
v_gene: TRBV4-1; d_gene: TRBD1; abundance: few; j_gene: TRBJ2-4; CDR3aa: CASSPGTGIAKNIQYF; CDR3nt: TGCGCCAGCAGCCCAGGGACAGGGATAGCCAAAAACATTCAGTACTTC
v_gene: TRBV27; d_gene: -; abundance: -; j_gene: TRBJ2-2; CDR3aa: CASGKRNTGELFF; CDR3nt: TGTGCCAGCGGGAAGCGGAACACCGGGGAGCTGTTTTTT
v_gene: TRBV7-6; d_gene: -; abundance: once; j_gene: TRBJ1-1; CDR3aa: CASGQRGTEAFF; CDR3nt: TGTGCCAGCGGGCAGAGGGGCACTGAAGCTTTCTTT
v_gene: TRBV12-3/TRBV12-4; d_gene: TRBD1; abundance: -; j_gene: TRBJ1-5; CDR3aa: CASSGQDMQPQHF; CDR3nt: TGTGCCAGCAGTGGACAGGACATGCAGCCCCAGCATTTT
v_gene: TRBV7-2; d_gene: -; abundance: -; j_gene: TRBJ2-3; CDR3aa: CASSPDTDTQYF; CDR3nt: TGTGCCAGCAGCCCCGACACAGATACGCAGTATTTT
v_gene: TRBV19; d_gene: -; abundance: few; j_gene: TRBJ1-1; CDR3aa: CASSIRGRMNTEAFF; CDR3nt: TGTGCCAGTAGTATTCGGGGGCGAATGAACACTGAAGCTTTCTTT
v_gene: TRBV7-2; d_gene: TRBD2; abundance: -; j_gene: TRBJ2-5; CDR3aa: CASIRTLAAQETQYF; CDR3nt: TGTGCCAGCATACGGACGCTAGCGGCTCAAGAGACCCAGTACTTC